This T cell receptor (beta chain) was recorded in a study of blood T cell repertoires in COVID-19. Germline V lookup: CDR1 LNHNV, CDR2 YYDKDF (reference sequence). V was cut by 0 bases and J by 0 bases, with 12 bases left in between. CDR3 length: 18 residues. Profiled with immunoSEQ multiplex PCR; TCRdb holds only in-frame clones, not every one. The sample lists 150,000 to 200,000 clones, 70% to 90% occurring once. The rearrangement uses TRBV15 and TRBJ1-6; D call uncertain. This TCR derives from a woman aged 55 to 70 with COVID-19, enrolled during active disease. Sequenced: peripheral blood. This CDR3 is CATSREELRSSYNSPLHF. The CDR3 coding sequence is TGTGCCACCAGCAGAGAGGAATTGCGGAGCTCCTATAATTCACCCCTCCACTTT.